This paragraph covers one T cell receptor beta chain sequence. The data originate from a study of T cells after somatic rescue of genetic block. The table came from immunoSEQ multiplex PCR; TCRdb's copy has only in-frame clones and leaves some out. The sample yields 95,000 to 120,000 clones, around nine tenths seen once. The CDR3 sequence is 13 residues long. V shed 7 bases and J 2 bases; nucleotides not matched to a gene: 5. The germline CDR1 and CDR2 sequences are MDHEN and SYDVKM. The receptor was derived from a woman younger than 35. Sequences were obtained from peripheral blood mononuclear cells (PBMCs). This sequence joins TRBV28 and TRBJ2-7; TRBD1 agrees at 7 bases. DNA for the CDR3: TGTGCCAGCACCCAGGGACAGCCCTACGAGCAGTACTTC. This encodes CASTQGQPYEQYF.